The rows below give T cell receptor beta chains drawn from one sample of a study of T-cell memory formation after mild COVID-19. MiXCR was run by TCRdb on the 5' RACE reads, yielding one entry per CDR3 protein. The sample yields just over 400,000 distinct CDR3 sequences, about 22% seen once. The sequencing input was PBMCs or a T cell subset sorted from them (not recorded which). The source of these receptors is an adult woman who had mild COVID-19 (a few samples of this study predate the infection). Cell type and time point are not known. The CDR3 runs from the conserved cysteine through the conserved F or W. The D gene is left open where the match is weak. A clone size is listed for some rows: how often the clone was seen (once, few, many), or a class if it is expanded.

CDR3 DNA | CDR3 protein | J gene | V gene | clone size | D gene
TGCGCCAGCAGCGCCCAGGGGGGGGGCAATCAGCCCCAGCATTTT | CASSAQGGGNQPQHF | TRBJ1-5 | TRBV4-1 | NA | TRBD1
TGTGCCAGCAGCTCCAGACAGGGCCCCCTCACAGATACGCAGTATTTT | CASSSRQGPLTDTQYF | TRBJ2-3 | TRBV5-5 | NA | TRBD1
TGTGCCAGCAGCTCAGGACAGGGGACCACCGGGGAGCTGTTTTTT | CASSSGQGTTGELFF | TRBJ2-2 | TRBV7-3 | NA | TRBD1
TGCGCCAGCAGTAGGATTACAGGGGGATCCGGGGAGCTGTTTTTT | CASSRITGGSGELFF | TRBJ2-2 | TRBV5-1 | few | TRBD1
TGTGCCAGCAGTTTGGAAGGGGCAGAGACCCAGTACTTC | CASSLEGAETQYF | TRBJ2-5 | TRBV12-3/TRBV12-4 | NA | NA
TGTGCCAGCAGCCCCCGCTCGGGGGCCGGGGAGCTGTTTTTT | CASSPRSGAGELFF | TRBJ2-2 | TRBV7-2 | few | NA
TGCAGCGCAACTCCGGACGCGGCCTCCTACAATGAGCAGTTCTTC | CSATPDAASYNEQFF | TRBJ2-1 | TRBV29-1 | NA | NA
TGTGCCAGCAGCAAATCTGTGCCTAGCGGGAGCGGAGGAGATACGCAGTATTTT | CASSKSVPSGSGGDTQYF | TRBJ2-3 | TRBV21-1 | few | NA
TGTGCCAGCAGCCCACGATTCGACGGGGCGACACCCCTCCACTTT | CASSPRFDGATPLHF | TRBJ1-6 | TRBV5-4 | NA | NA
TGCAGTGCTACTCCCCCCGACAGGTTGAGGTACGAGCAGTACTTC | CSATPPDRLRYEQYF | TRBJ2-7 | TRBV20-1 | NA | NA
TGTGCCAGCAGACCGACGACTAGTCTGAGTTTCTCCTACAATGAGCAGTTCTTC | CASRPTTSLSFSYNEQFF | TRBJ2-1 | TRBV6-5 | NA | NA
TGTGCCAGCAGCCAAGATTTCGGGGCAGATACGCAGTATTTT | CASSQDFGADTQYF | TRBJ2-3 | TRBV14 | NA | NA
TGCAGCGCCATGACAGGATACGAGCAGTACTTC | CSAMTGYEQYF | TRBJ2-7 | TRBV29-1 | few | NA
TGTGCCAGCAGCCAAGCGACTAGCGGGGGAAATGAGCAGTTCTTC | CASSQATSGGNEQFF | TRBJ2-1 | TRBV4-2 | few | TRBD2